Presented here are 22 T cell receptor beta chains from one specimen sequenced in a study of blood T cell repertoires in COVID-19. The assay was immunoSEQ multiplex PCR, and TCRdb's table has in-frame clones only and misses some. The sample lists some 87,000 clones, roughly 89% seen once, with roughly 4.2% in the top ten. The specimen sequenced was peripheral blood. These receptors were collected from a human donor with COVID-19, enrolled during active disease. The donor label of this sample is uncertain.

The CDR3, as DNA: TGTGCCAGTTCGCAGCCCGGGGATAGTGAAAAACTGTTTTTT. Translating it yields CASSQPGDSEKLFF. The chain combines TRBV19 with TRBJ1-4; the D is unclear. Germline V gives CDR1 LNHDA, CDR2 SQIVND (reference sequence). The CDR3 has 14 amino acids. V dropped 8 bases and J dropped 7 bases, with 17 bases sitting between them.

This chain joins TRBV5-1 and TRBJ2-7; no clear D gene. The CDR3 sequence is 11 residues long. Germline CDR1 is SGHRS and CDR2 is YFSETQ. V lost 5 bases and J 7 bases, leaving 10 bases between the germline ends. The CDR3 is CASRGTVEQYF. In DNA form, the CDR3 reads TGCGCCAGCAGGGGCACCGTGGAGCAGTACTTC.

The gene calls are TRBV2 and TRBJ1-5; the match to TRBD1 covers 7 bases. The V and J ends lost 4 bases and 0 bases, in that order; junction bases with no gene match: 12. Germline V gives CDR1 SNHLY, CDR2 FYNNEI. CDR3 length equals 18 residues. CDR3 loop: CASSGQPTGSYSNQPQHF. The CDR3 DNA follows: TGTGCCAGCAGTGGCCAACCGACAGGGTCATATAGCAATCAGCCCCAGCATTTT.

The V and J genes are TRBV5-1 and TRBJ1-2; 7 bases are a match to TRBD1. Germline assignment: CDR1 SGHRS and CDR2 YFSETQ. The V and J ends lost 5 bases and 4 bases, in that order; junction bases with no gene match: 8. This CDR3 is 14 amino acids long. The CDR3 DNA reads as TGCGCCAGCAGTGCTGGACAGGCGCGCTATGGCTACACCTTC. Translation gives CASSAGQARYGYTF.

This rearrangement joins TRBV3-1 (or the pseudogene TRBV3-2) to TRBJ1-5; D is perhaps TRBD1 (5 bases). V was clipped by 0 bases and J by 4 bases, with 16 bases between them. Per germline, CDR1 LGHDT and CDR2 YNNKEL (reference sequence). This CDR3 spans 17 amino acids. The CDR3 sequence: CASSQDEGAGENQPQHF. In nucleotides, the CDR3 is TGTGCCAGCAGCCAAGATGAAGGGGCGGGGGAAAATCAGCCCCAGCATTTT.

The rearrangement uses TRBV5-1 and TRBJ2-4; a weak D match, TRBD2 (6 bases). In germline, CDR1 is SGHRS, CDR2 YFSETQ. Trimming left V 0 bases short and J 0 bases short, with 13 bases between. The CDR3 loop spans 17 amino acids. The CDR3 DNA reads TGCGCCAGCAGCTTGGGGGTGCTGGGGGGAGCCAAAAACATTCAGTACTTC. As protein: CASSLGVLGGAKNIQYF.

The rearrangement uses TRBV2 and TRBJ1-4; 9 bases are a match to TRBD1. The germline V gene has CDR1 SNHLY and CDR2 FYNNEI. There are 13 residues in the CDR3. V was clipped by 6 bases and J by 6 bases; unmatched bases: 2. CDR3: CASRGDRDEKLFF. CDR3 DNA sequence: TGTGCCAGCAGGGGGGACAGGGATGAAAAACTGTTTTTT.

The rearrangement joins TRBV13 to TRBJ2-7, with 8 bases that match TRBD1. J lost 5 bases, V lost 0 bases, and 3 bases had no gene match. The germline V gene encodes CDR1 PRHDT and CDR2 FYEKMQ (reference sequence). CDR3 length equals 14 residues. CDR3 coding DNA: TGTGCCAGCAGCTTAGGGCAGGGGGCCAACGAGCAGTACTTC. It specifies CASSLGQGANEQYF.

The V call is TRBV12-5, the J call TRBJ2-5, with 7 bases matching TRBD1. The V gene end was trimmed by 4 bases and the J gene end by 5 bases; junction bases not matched to a gene: 13. The CDR3 sequence is 16 residues long. Germline V lookup: CDR1 LGHNT, CDR2 FRNRAP. This chain's CDR3 is CASGSGPLQGLETQYF. The DNA for the CDR3 is TGTGCTAGTGGTTCGGGGCCCCTACAGGGGTTGGAGACCCAGTACTTC.

The chain joins TRBV2 to TRBJ2-1, with TRBD2 as a possible D gene (5 bases). The CDR3 sequence is 14 residues long. Germline V gene sequence: CDR1 SNHLY, CDR2 FYNNEI. Trimming shortened V by 5 bases and J by 7 bases, and 15 bases separated the two germline ends. The CDR3 sequence is CASSTEGNRNEQFF. CDR3 DNA: TGTGCCAGCAGTACTGAGGGTAACCGAAATGAGCAGTTCTTC.

This chain links TRBV10-3 with TRBJ1-4; no clear D. Trimming took off 0 bases at V and 7 bases at J, with 12 bases between the two ends. The CDR3 length is 15 residues. The germline gives CDR1 ENHRY, CDR2 SYGVKD. DNA for the CDR3: TGTGCCATCAGTGAGTCTGGAGGGCTCATTGAAAAACTGTTTTTT. It specifies CAISESGGLIEKLFF.

Only one count was recorded for this clone. The chain uses TRBV7-9 and TRBJ1-1; no clear D gene. The CDR3 sequence is 14 residues long. V lost 10 bases and J 0 bases, leaving 15 bases between the germline ends. From germline, CDR1 is SEHNR and CDR2 FQNEAQ (reference sequence). The DNA for the CDR3 is TGTGCCATTACCTTCCCGAACATGAACACTGAAGCTTTCTTT. Translation gives CAITFPNMNTEAFF.

This sequence joins TRBV5-1 and TRBJ1-3; D is uncertain. CDR1 and CDR2 from the germline V gene are SGHRS and YFSETQ. V gave up 4 bases and J gave up 0 bases, with 8 bases separating them. There are 14 residues in the CDR3. As DNA, the CDR3 is TGCGCCAGCAGCCCGCTCTACTCTGGAAACACCATATATTTT. It is translated as CASSPLYSGNTIYF.

The V call is TRBV3-1 (or the pseudogene TRBV3-2), the J call TRBJ1-1; 10 bases align to TRBD1. The CDR3 length is 16 residues. V shed 0 bases, J shed 4 bases, and the junction held 5 bases outside the gene matches. The V gene's germline CDR1 is LGHDT and CDR2 YNNKEL (reference sequence). CDR3 amino acids: CASSQDRGQGSTEAFF. The CDR3 nucleotides are TGTGCCAGCAGCCAAGATAGGGGACAGGGGTCCACTGAAGCTTTCTTT.

This clone was observed a few times. The chain joins TRBV29-1 to TRBJ1-2; TRBD1 matches 9 bases. The CDR3 extends over 12 amino acids. Trimming took 7 bases from V and 4 from J; bases not matched to a gene: 4. Looked up from germline, CDR1 is SQVTM and CDR2 is ANQGSEA. The chain's CDR3 is CSATGGGYGYTF. The CDR3 DNA reads as TGCAGCGCCACAGGGGGCGGCTATGGCTACACCTTC.

DNA of the CDR3: TGTGCCAGCAGCTTAGACGGCGGGAGGGCCGAATGGACAGAGACCCAGTACTTC. Amino acids: CASSLDGGRAEWTETQYF. The rearrangement uses TRBV11-3 and TRBJ2-5; TRBD2 aligns across 9 bases. Unmatched junction bases numbered 12, after V lost 0 bases and J lost 4 bases. This CDR3 has 18 amino acids. The germline gives CDR1 SGHNT, CDR2 YENEEA.

This chain connects TRBV27 to TRBJ2-7; TRBD1 matches 7 bases. Germline-derived CDR1 and CDR2 are MNHEY and SMNVEV (reference sequence). After removal of 4 bases from V and 2 bases from J, the junction contained 8 bases not matched to a gene. This CDR3 contains 15 residues. In DNA, the CDR3 is TGTGCCAGCAGTTGGGGACAGCGATCTACCTACGAGCAGTACTTC. As protein: CASSWGQRSTYEQYF.

In nucleotides, the CDR3 is TGTGCCTGGGGAGCCTCTCAAGAGACCCAGTACTTC. Translated: CAWGASQETQYF. V usage is TRBV30 and J usage is TRBJ2-5; D remains ambiguous. Trimming took off 5 bases at V and 2 bases at J, with 9 bases between the two ends. Germline CDR1 reads GTSNPN; CDR2 reads SVGIG (reference sequence). This CDR3 contains 12 residues.

This clone has a handful of counts. This rearrangement joins TRBV21-1 to TRBJ2-2; whether TRBD1, the table's D call, matches the DNA was not checked. TRBV21-1 is a pseudogene segment. The CDR3 is 16 residues long. The CDR3 protein is CASGAGNRGNTGELFF. As DNA, the CDR3 is TGTGCCAGCGGGGCAGGCAACAGGGGGAACACCGGGGAGCTGTTTTTT.

The chain is built from TRBV23-1 and TRBJ2-1; 9 bases align to TRBD1. TRBV23-1 is designated an ORF whose function remains uncertain. With 2 bases clipped from V and 1 base from J, the junction kept 3 bases outside the gene matches. CDR3 length: 16 amino acids. The CDR3 DNA is TGCGCCAGCAGTCAAACCGGGACAGGGTCCTACAATGAGCAGTTCTTC. The encoded protein is CASSQTGTGSYNEQFF.

The chain combines TRBV6-5 with TRBJ2-1, with a weak D call TRBD2 (5 bases). This CDR3 comprises 14 residues. CDR1 and CDR2 from the germline V gene are MNHEY and SVGAGI. The ends were cut back, 5 bases at V and 6 bases at J, with 14 bases in the middle. Here the CDR3 reads CASSTGLDPNEQFF. The CDR3 coding sequence is TGTGCCAGCAGTACTGGACTCGACCCCAATGAGCAGTTCTTC.

This rearrangement joins TRBV5-6 to TRBJ1-1; D perhaps matches TRBD1 (5 bases). The V gene lost 4 bases and the J gene lost 4 bases, with 20 bases spanning the gap. The CDR3 is made up of 16 amino acids. The germline V gene has CDR1 SGHDT and CDR2 YYEEEE. The CDR3 loop is CASSPAGGGLGTEAFF. DNA for the CDR3: TGTGCCAGCAGCCCGGCCGGGGGGGGTCTCGGCACTGAAGCTTTCTTT.